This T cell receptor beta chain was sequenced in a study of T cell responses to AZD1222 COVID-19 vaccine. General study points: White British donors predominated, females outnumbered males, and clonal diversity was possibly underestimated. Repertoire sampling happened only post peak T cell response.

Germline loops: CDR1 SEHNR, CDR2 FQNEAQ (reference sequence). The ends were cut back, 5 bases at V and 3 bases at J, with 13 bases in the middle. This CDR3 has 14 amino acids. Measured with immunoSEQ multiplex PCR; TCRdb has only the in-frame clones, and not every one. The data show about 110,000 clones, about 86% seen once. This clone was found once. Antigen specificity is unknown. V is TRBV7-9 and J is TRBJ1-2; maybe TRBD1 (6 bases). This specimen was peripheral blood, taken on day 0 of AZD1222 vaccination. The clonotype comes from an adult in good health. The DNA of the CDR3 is TGTGCCAGCAGCGCCGCCGGGACACACTATGGCTACACCTTC. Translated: CASSAAGTHYGYTF. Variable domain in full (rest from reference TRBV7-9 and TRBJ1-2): DTGVSQNPRHKITKRGQNVTFRCDPISEHNRLYWYRQTLGQGPEFLTYFQNEAQLEKSRLLSDRFSAERPKGSFSTLEIQRTEQGDSAMYLCASSAAGTHYGYTFGSGTRLTVV.